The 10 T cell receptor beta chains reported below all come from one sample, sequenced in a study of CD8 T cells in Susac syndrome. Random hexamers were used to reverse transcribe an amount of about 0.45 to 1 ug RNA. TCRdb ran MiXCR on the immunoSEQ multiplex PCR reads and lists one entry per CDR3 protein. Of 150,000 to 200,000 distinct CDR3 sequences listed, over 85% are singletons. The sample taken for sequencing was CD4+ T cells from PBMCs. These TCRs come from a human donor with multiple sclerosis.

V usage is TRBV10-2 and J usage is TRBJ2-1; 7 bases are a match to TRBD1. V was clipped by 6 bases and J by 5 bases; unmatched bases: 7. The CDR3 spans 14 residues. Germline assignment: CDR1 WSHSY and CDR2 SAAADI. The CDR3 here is CASRVPGQNNEQFF. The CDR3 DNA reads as TGCGCCAGCAGGGTCCCGGGACAGAACAATGAGCAGTTCTTC.

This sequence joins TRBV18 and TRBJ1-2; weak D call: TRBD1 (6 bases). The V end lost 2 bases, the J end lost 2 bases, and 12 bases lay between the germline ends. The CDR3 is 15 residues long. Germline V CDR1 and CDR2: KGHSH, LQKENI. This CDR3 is CASSPVDSANYGYTF. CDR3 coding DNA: TGTGCCAGCTCACCAGTGGACAGCGCAAACTATGGCTACACCTTC.

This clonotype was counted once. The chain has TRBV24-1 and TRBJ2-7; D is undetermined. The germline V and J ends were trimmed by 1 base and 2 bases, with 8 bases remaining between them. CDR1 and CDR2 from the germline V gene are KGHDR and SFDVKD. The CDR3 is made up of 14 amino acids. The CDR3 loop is CATSDFQDPYEQYF. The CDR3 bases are TGTGCCACCAGTGATTTCCAGGACCCCTACGAGCAGTACTTC.

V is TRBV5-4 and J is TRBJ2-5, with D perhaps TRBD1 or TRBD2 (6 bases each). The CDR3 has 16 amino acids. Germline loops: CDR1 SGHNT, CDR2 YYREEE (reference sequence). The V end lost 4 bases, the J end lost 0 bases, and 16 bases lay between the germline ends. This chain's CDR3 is CASSQGGHRDQETQYF. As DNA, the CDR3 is TGTGCCAGCAGCCAAGGGGGGCACAGGGACCAAGAGACCCAGTACTTC.

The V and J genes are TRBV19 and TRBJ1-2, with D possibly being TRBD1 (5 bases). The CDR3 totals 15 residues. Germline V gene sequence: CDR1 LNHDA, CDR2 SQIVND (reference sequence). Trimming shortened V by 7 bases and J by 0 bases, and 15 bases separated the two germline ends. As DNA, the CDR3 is TGTGCCAGTACAACTACGACAGATACTAACTATGGCTACACCTTC. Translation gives CASTTTTDTNYGYTF.

The CDR3 DNA reads TGCAGTGCTAAGGACAGGGAGTATGGCTACACCTTC. Translated: CSAKDREYGYTF. This chain joins TRBV20-1 and TRBJ1-2, with 8 positions matching TRBD1. This CDR3 is built from 12 residues. Per germline, CDR1 DFQATT and CDR2 SNEGSKA (reference sequence). J gave up 5 bases and V 4 bases, and 3 bases lay outside the gene matches.

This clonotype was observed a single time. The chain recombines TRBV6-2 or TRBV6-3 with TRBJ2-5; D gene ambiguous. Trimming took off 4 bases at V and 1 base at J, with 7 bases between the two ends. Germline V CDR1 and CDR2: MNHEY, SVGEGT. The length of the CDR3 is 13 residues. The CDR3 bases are TGTGCCAGCAGTTGGGCCGCCCAAGAGACCCAGTACTTC. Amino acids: CASSWAAQETQYF.

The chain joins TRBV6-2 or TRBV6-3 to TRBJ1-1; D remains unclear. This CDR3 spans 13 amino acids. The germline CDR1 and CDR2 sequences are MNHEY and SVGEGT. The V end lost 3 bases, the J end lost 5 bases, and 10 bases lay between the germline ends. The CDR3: CASSYQGGTEAFF. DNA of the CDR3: TGTGCCAGCAGTTATCAAGGCGGGACTGAAGCTTTCTTT.

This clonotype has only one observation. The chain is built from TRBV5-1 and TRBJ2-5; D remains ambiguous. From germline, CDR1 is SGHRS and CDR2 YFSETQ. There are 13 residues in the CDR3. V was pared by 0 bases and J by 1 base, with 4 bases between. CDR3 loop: CASSLEAQETQYF. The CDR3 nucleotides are TGCGCCAGCAGCTTGGAGGCCCAAGAGACCCAGTACTTC. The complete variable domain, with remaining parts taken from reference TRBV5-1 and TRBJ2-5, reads KAGVTQTPRYLIKTRGQQVTLSCSPISGHRSVSWYQQTPGQGLQFLFEYFSETQRNKGNFPGRFSGRQFSNSRSEMNVSTLELGDSALYLCASSLEAQETQYFGPGTRLLVL.

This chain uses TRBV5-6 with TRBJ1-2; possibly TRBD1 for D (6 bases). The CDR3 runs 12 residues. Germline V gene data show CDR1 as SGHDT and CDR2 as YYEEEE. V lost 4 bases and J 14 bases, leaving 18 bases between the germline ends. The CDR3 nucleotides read TGTGCCAGCAGCCGTGGACAGAACATAGGGACCTTC. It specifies CASSRGQNIGTF.